These 28 T cell receptor beta chains originate from one sample sequenced in a study of immune cell composition in non-small cell lung cancer (dated by TCRdb to the late 2010s). The method was the immunoSEQ multiplex PCR assay. In its TCRdb copy, this immuneACCESS table keeps in-frame sequences only and misses some clones. Where compared with another copy, unresolved V genes explain less than half of these, and the others have no known cause. The sample data list fewer than 2,000 clones, and 82% of these were observed just once. The ten biggest clones cover roughly 11% of the sample. What was sequenced was lung tumor tissue. Receptors originate from a human donor with non-small cell lung cancer.

V gene TRBV6-5 combines with J gene TRBJ2-7; the match to TRBD1 covers 9 bases. Per the germline V gene, CDR1 is MNHEY and CDR2 is SVGAGI. After removal of 2 bases from V and 5 bases from J, the junction contained 7 bases not matched to a gene. The length of the CDR3 is 15 residues. CDR3 coding DNA: TGTGCCAGCAGTTACCAGGGACAGGGAGTCGACGAGCAGTACTTC. Its translation: CASSYQGQGVDEQYF.

V usage is TRBV28 and J usage is TRBJ1-5, with TRBD1 matching over 8 bases. Germline values: CDR1 MDHEN, CDR2 SYDVKM. The CDR3 is 14 amino acids. Trimming cost V 7 bases and J 8 bases; bases outside gene matches: 10. CDR3 nucleotide sequence: TGTGCCAGCACCCCGGGACAGGCGGGAAAGCCCCAGCATTTT. As protein: CASTPGQAGKPQHF.

The J gene is TRBJ2-1, the V gene TRBV2; D remains unclear. CDR1 is SNHLY, CDR2 FYNNEI, per germline. The V gene lost 5 bases and the J gene lost 7 bases, with 9 bases spanning the gap. The CDR3 runs to 12 residues. The DNA for the CDR3 is TGTGCCAGCAGTTCCTCCTCGAATGAGCAGTTCTTC. This gives the protein CASSSSSNEQFF.

This chain joins TRBV7-6 and TRBJ2-1; TRBD2 matches 9 bases. Per the germline V gene, CDR1 is SGHVS and CDR2 is FNYEAQ. V lost 1 base, J lost 1 base, and 8 bases stayed unmatched. CDR3 length: 18 residues. The CDR3 DNA is TGTGCCAGCAGCTTAGAAGGGGCGGGGGGGGATTCCTACAATGAGCAGTTCTTC. Protein: CASSLEGAGGDSYNEQFF.

The CDR3 nucleotides read TGTGCCAGCAGTTCTTTGGGACAGGATTCAAAAAAACTGTTTTTT. Translating it yields CASSSLGQDSKKLFF. The rearrangement uses TRBV6-5 and TRBJ1-4, with 8 positions matching TRBD1. The CDR3 has 15 residues. Unmatched junction bases numbered 10, after V lost 4 bases and J lost 9 bases. The germline V gene encodes CDR1 MNHEY and CDR2 SVGAGI.

Only one count was recorded for this clone. The rearrangement uses TRBV2 and TRBJ2-1, with D maybe TRBD2 (5 bases). Germline loops: CDR1 SNHLY, CDR2 FYNNEI. V was pared by 8 bases and J by 3 bases, with 14 bases between. The CDR3 contains 14 residues. The CDR3 region has the DNA TGTGCCAGCCTGTCGTCTAGCAGCTACAATGAGCAGTTCTTC. Translating it yields CASLSSSSYNEQFF.

The chain recombines TRBV6-4 with TRBJ2-7, with 8 bases lining up with TRBD2. Germline lookup yields CDR1 MRHNA and CDR2 SNTAGT. This CDR3 has 13 amino acids. V trimming: 4 bases; J trimming: 4 bases; junction bases outside the gene matches: 3. The DNA for the CDR3 is TGTGCCAGCAGTGTGGCTAGCGGGTACGAGCAGTACTTC. It specifies CASSVASGYEQYF.

V and J are TRBV7-2 and TRBJ2-3; 8 bases fit TRBD2. In germline, CDR1 is SGHTA, CDR2 FQGNSA. There are 16 residues in the CDR3. The V segment lost 1 base and the J segment 4 bases; nucleotides outside the gene matches: 7. CDR3 protein: CASSLEAGAGADTQYF. The CDR3 coding sequence is TGTGCCAGCAGCTTAGAAGCGGGGGCCGGCGCAGATACGCAGTATTTT. Full variable domain (rest looked up from reference TRBV7-2 and TRBJ2-3): GAGVSQSPSNKVTEKGKDVELRCDPISGHTALYWYRQSLGQGLEFLIYFQGNSAPDKSGLPSDRFSAERTGGSVSTLTIQRTQQEDSAVYLCASSLEAGAGADTQYFGPGTRLTVL.

The count of this clone is one. The chain employs TRBV28 and TRBJ2-7, with 12 bases fitting TRBD1. Germline V gene data show CDR1 as MDHEN and CDR2 as SYDVKM. CDR3 length equals 15 residues. V was pared by 6 bases and J by 4 bases, with 7 bases of the junction left unmatched. This CDR3 reads CASSIGTGGKYEQYF. CDR3 bases: TGTGCCAGCAGCATCGGGACAGGGGGCAAATACGAGCAGTACTTC.

The rearrangement uses TRBV11-2 and TRBJ1-3; a weak D match, TRBD1 (5 bases). CDR3 length: 15 residues. V lost 5 bases, J lost 4 bases, and 15 bases lay in between. Germline CDR1 SGHAT, CDR2 FQNNGV. The CDR3 protein is CASSPRRGEGNTIYF. The CDR3 nucleotides are TGTGCCAGCAGCCCCCGGCGGGGGGAAGGAAACACCATATATTTT.

This chain uses TRBV13 with TRBJ2-3; the match to TRBD2 covers 9 bases. V was clipped by 4 bases and J by 4 bases; unmatched bases: 3. The length of the CDR3 is 14 residues. Germline V gene sequence: CDR1 PRHDT, CDR2 FYEKMQ (reference sequence). The CDR3 DNA follows: TGTGCCAGCAGCTCGGGCGGGGGGGCAGATACGCAGTATTTT. Translating it yields CASSSGGGADTQYF.

V usage is TRBV10-3 and J usage is TRBJ2-1, with 8 bases lining up with TRBD2. Germline-derived CDR1 and CDR2 are ENHRY and SYGVKD. V was pared by 7 bases and J by 7 bases, with 27 bases of the junction left unmatched. The CDR3 covers 20 residues. CDR3: CAITRWVAGGQFVPRNEQFF. The CDR3 region has the DNA TGTGCCATCACGAGGTGGGTGGCGGGGGGCCAATTCGTCCCTCGGAATGAGCAGTTCTTC.

The CDR3 loop is CASSTDRNYGYTF. CDR3 in DNA: TGTGCCAGCAGTACGGACAGAAACTATGGCTACACCTTC. The J gene is TRBJ1-2, the V gene TRBV5-4; perhaps TRBD1 as D (6 bases). CDR3 length: 13 amino acids. Germline loops: CDR1 SGHNT, CDR2 YYREEE (reference sequence). V was cut by 5 bases and J by 2 bases, with 10 bases left in between.

This clone showed up just a few times. V gene TRBV4-3 combines with J gene TRBJ1-2; no clear D gene. V was clipped by 1 base and J by 0 bases, with 9 bases between them. This CDR3 is built from 15 residues. CDR1 and CDR2 from the germline V gene are LGHNA and YSLEER. CDR3 region: CASSQGRRTNYGYTF. In nucleotides, the CDR3 is TGCGCCAGCAGCCAAGGCCGTAGAACTAACTATGGCTACACCTTC.

This chain links TRBV7-2 with TRBJ1-5; 7 bases line up with TRBD1. This CDR3 has 14 amino acids. V dropped 5 bases and J dropped 3; count of bases not matched to a gene: 4. Germline CDR1 reads SGHTA; CDR2 reads FQGNSA. This CDR3 reads CASSLGQFNQPQHF. The CDR3 DNA reads TGTGCCAGCAGCCTGGGACAGTTCAATCAGCCCCAGCATTTT.

The rearrangement links TRBV5-1 to TRBJ2-1; D is unresolved. Trimming removed 4 bases at V and 9 bases at J, with 8 bases between. This CDR3 is built from 11 residues. Germline lookup yields CDR1 SGHRS and CDR2 YFSETQ. The CDR3 sequence is CASSAQVEQFF. CDR3 coding DNA: TGCGCCAGCAGCGCGCAGGTTGAGCAGTTCTTC.

The chain joins TRBV5-1 to TRBJ2-2; tentative D call: TRBD2 (6 bases). The CDR3 consists of 15 residues. Germline lookup yields CDR1 SGHRS and CDR2 YFSETQ. Trimming stripped 0 bases from V and 1 base from J, with 7 bases between. The CDR3 DNA reads as TGCGCCAGCAGCTTGGCGGGGGAGAACACCGGGGAGCTGTTTTTT. Translating it yields CASSLAGENTGELFF. Variable domain in full (rest from reference TRBV5-1 and TRBJ2-2): KAGVTQTPRYLIKTRGQQVTLSCSPISGHRSVSWYQQTPGQGLQFLFEYFSETQRNKGNFPGRFSGRQFSNSRSEMNVSTLELGDSALYLCASSLAGENTGELFFGEGSRLTVL.

By share of the sample, this clone is large. The chain links TRBV7-2 to TRBJ2-7; the match to TRBD2 covers 9 bases. The CDR3 totals 16 residues. CDR1 and CDR2 (germline): SGHTA, FQGNSA. Trimming took 1 base from V and 7 from J; bases not matched to a gene: 11. The CDR3 bases are TGTGCCAGCAGCTTAGGGGTCATGGTAGCGGGGGATGAGCAGTACTTC. It encodes CASSLGVMVAGDEQYF.

The rearrangement links TRBV7-9 to TRBJ2-7; maybe TRBD1 (5 bases). CDR3 length: 13 amino acids. Trimming removed 4 bases at V and 3 bases at J, with 10 bases between. CDR1 SEHNR and CDR2 FQNEAQ come from the germline V gene (reference sequence). The CDR3 DNA reads TGTGCCAGCAGCTACAACCAGGGCTACGAGCAGTACTTC. Amino acids: CASSYNQGYEQYF.

The chain carries TRBV7-2 and TRBJ2-5; D possibly corresponds to TRBD2 (5 bases). Germline CDR1 is SGHTA and CDR2 is FQGNSA. Between the trimmed V and J ends, which lost 1 base and 7 bases, there was a span of 7 bases. This CDR3 is 12 amino acids long. CDR3 nucleotides: TGTGCCAGCAGCTTAGGCAGCGGGACCCAGTACTTC. This encodes CASSLGSGTQYF. The variable domain in full, with the rest retrieved from reference TRBV7-2 and TRBJ2-5, is GAGVSQSPSNKVTEKGKDVELRCDPISGHTALYWYRQSLGQGLEFLIYFQGNSAPDKSGLPSDRFSAERTGGSVSTLTIQRTQQEDSAVYLCASSLGSGTQYFGPGTRLLVL.

The chain combines TRBV5-8 with TRBJ2-5; the match to TRBD2 covers 7 bases. Germline CDR1 reads SGHTS; CDR2 reads YDEGEE. J gave up 5 bases and V 6 bases, and 10 bases lay outside the gene matches. CDR3 length: 14 amino acids. CDR3 DNA sequence: TGTGCCAGCATTCTGTCCGGGGGGAGGGAGACCCAGTACTTC. Its protein is CASILSGGRETQYF.

J is TRBJ2-3 and V is TRBV2; the D gene is possibly TRBD2 (5 bases). Per germline, CDR1 SNHLY and CDR2 FYNNEI. V was shortened by 4 bases and J by 6 bases, with 14 bases between the two germline ends. CDR3 size: 14 residues. The CDR3 DNA sequence: TGTGCCAGCAGTGTGGACGGGGTTTTGGATACGCAGTATTTT. Translation: CASSVDGVLDTQYF. Looking up the rest from reference TRBV2 and TRBJ2-3 gives the full variable domain: EPEVTQTPSHQVTQMGQEVILRCVPISNHLYFYWYRQILGQKVEFLVSFYNNEISEKSEIFDDQFSVERPDGSNFTLKIRSTKLEDSAMYFCASSVDGVLDTQYFGPGTRLTVL.

The CDR3 nucleotides read TGTGCCAGCCGTCAGGGGCACAACACTGAAGCTTTCTTT. The encoded protein is CASRQGHNTEAFF. The gene calls are TRBV27 and TRBJ1-1, with TRBD1 as a possible D gene (6 bases). In germline, CDR1 is MNHEY, CDR2 SMNVEV (reference sequence). This CDR3 has 13 amino acids. V was pared by 8 bases and J by 2 bases, with 12 bases between.

This chain uses TRBV7-2 with TRBJ2-7; TRBD2 matches at 9 bases. CDR1 SGHTA and CDR2 FQGNSA come from the germline V gene. This CDR3 region has 15 residues. V lost 5 bases, J lost 4 bases, and 9 bases stayed unmatched. The CDR3 sequence is CASSQRAGGYYEQYF. The CDR3 region has the DNA TGTGCCAGCAGCCAGAGGGCGGGGGGGTATTACGAGCAGTACTTC.

The V and J genes are TRBV10-3 and TRBJ2-7; weak D call: TRBD2 (6 bases). The CDR3 is 14 residues long. Between the trimmed V and J ends, which lost 9 bases and 3 bases, there was a span of 18 bases. CDR1 is ENHRY, CDR2 SYGVKD, per germline. This chain's CDR3 is CAIQAGRSLYEQYF. The CDR3 DNA reads TGTGCCATTCAAGCGGGCCGATCCCTCTACGAGCAGTACTTC.

This clone was seen a single time. The V gene is TRBV7-2, the J gene TRBJ2-1; the match to TRBD2 covers 9 bases. The CDR3 has 15 residues. Germline CDR1 is SGHTA and CDR2 is FQGNSA. J lost 0 bases, V lost 5 bases, and 2 bases had no gene match. CDR3 in amino acids: CASSQTSGSYNEQFF. For the CDR3, the DNA is TGTGCCAGCAGCCAGACTAGCGGCTCCTACAATGAGCAGTTCTTC.

This clone has just one count. The chain uses TRBV27 and TRBJ2-1; D is undetermined. The CDR3 has 16 amino acids. The germline V and J ends were trimmed by 5 bases and 0 bases, with 14 bases remaining between them. Germline V gives CDR1 MNHEY, CDR2 SMNVEV (reference sequence). The chain's CDR3 is CASSMNGANSYNEQFF. CDR3 nucleotide sequence: TGTGCCAGCAGTATGAACGGAGCCAACTCCTACAATGAGCAGTTCTTC.

The chain is built from TRBV19 and TRBJ1-5, with 12 bases matching TRBD1. V trimming: 2 bases; J trimming: 7 bases; junction bases outside the gene matches: 6. Germline V gene lookup returns CDR1 LNHDA and CDR2 SQIVND (reference sequence). This CDR3 is 16 amino acids long. The CDR3: CASSIPGQGARQPQHF. In DNA form, the CDR3 reads TGTGCCAGTAGTATACCGGGACAGGGGGCTCGGCAGCCCCAGCATTTT.